One and the same sample provided the 2 T cell receptor beta chains below, sequenced in a study of OX40 agonist ivuxolimab in advanced cancers. Clones were sequenced by immunoSEQ multiplex PCR, and TCRdb holds only the in-frame ones, with some missing. The table has over 95,000 clones, approximately 83% seen once; the top ten hold more than 1.4%. The source material was CD4+ or CD8+ T cells sorted from blood, sampled in a trial of the OX40 agonist ivuxolimab. The receptors were gathered from an adult with an advanced solid tumor such as melanoma, head and neck, liver or kidney cancer.

This clone was detected only once. The chain is built from TRBV15 and TRBJ2-7; 8 positions agree with TRBD1. Germline CDR1 reads LNHNV; CDR2 reads YYDKDF (reference sequence). The CDR3 has 14 amino acids. Trimming at V came to 8 bases and at J to 5 bases, leaving 11 bases not matched to a gene. The CDR3, as DNA: TGTGCCACCGGGGTACGCAGACAGGGGCACGAGCAGTACTTC. As protein: CATGVRRQGHEQYF.

This clone was seen once. The CDR3, as DNA: TGTGCCAGCAGCTTATTAAGCCTCCCCTCCTACGAGCAGTACTTC. Residues: CASSLLSLPSYEQYF. The genes are TRBV7-2 and TRBJ2-7; D uncertain. The CDR3 sequence is 15 residues long. The germline V gene has CDR1 SGHTA and CDR2 FQGNSA. Trimming shortened V by 2 bases and J by 0 bases, and 11 bases separated the two germline ends.